This entry is about one T cell receptor (beta chain). Its matching antigen is unknown. TCRdb's table, derived via immunoSEQ multiplex PCR, lists solely in-frame clones and lacks some. Of over 150,000 clones listed, 85% are singletons. These data are taken from a study of cytomegalovirus exposure and HLA in healthy donors. The donors were members of the validation cohort comprising over 100 subjects, separate from the approximately 700-subject first cohort. From germline, CDR1 is SGHTA and CDR2 FQGTGA. Trimming shortened V by 5 bases and J by 5 bases, and 9 bases separated the two germline ends. This CDR3 comprises 13 residues. General study results and limits: Cytomegalovirus association was listed for about 150 TCR beta chains.

This chain links TRBV7-3 with TRBJ2-2, with D possibly being TRBD1 (6 bases). Sequenced sample: PBMCs. This sequence originates from a man younger than 30 in good health and CMV-seropositive. The CDR3 nucleotides are TGTGCCAGCAGCGTCCAGGGGACCGGGGAGCTGTTTTTT. It specifies CASSVQGTGELFF.